The 21 T cell receptor beta chains in this list originate from one sample, sequenced in a study of blood T cell repertoires in COVID-19. Assay used: immunoSEQ multiplex PCR; TCRdb lists only in-frame clones, some missing. The sample yields fewer than 400,000 clones, around 90% seen once. The sequenced sample was PBMCs or T cells enriched from blood (not recorded which). These receptors all stem from a man in his 60s who had recovered from COVID-19.

This chain links TRBV2 with TRBJ1-2; TRBD1 matches at 9 bases. CDR1 is SNHLY, CDR2 FYNNEI, per germline. This CDR3 is 15 amino acids long. V lost 8 bases, J lost 6 bases, and 13 bases stayed unmatched. The CDR3 protein is CASVLNRGRGNGYTF. DNA for the CDR3: TGTGCCAGCGTATTGAACAGGGGGCGCGGTAATGGCTACACCTTC.

V usage is TRBV2 and J usage is TRBJ2-5; the D gene is possibly TRBD2 (5 bases). This CDR3 region has 13 residues. V was trimmed by 4 bases and J by 5 bases, leaving 11 bases between them. Germline values: CDR1 SNHLY, CDR2 FYNNEI. CDR3 bases: TGTGCCAGCAGTGCGATCGGCGGGGAGACCCAGTACTTC. The encoded protein is CASSAIGGETQYF.

The chain joins TRBV6-5 to TRBJ1-2; TRBD1 matches at 9 bases. This CDR3 is 12 amino acids long. Germline V CDR1 and CDR2: MNHEY, SVGAGI. The ends lost 6 bases at V and 8 bases at J; junction bases unmatched: 4. In DNA form, the CDR3 reads TGTGCCAGCAGCCGACAGGGGGAAGGCTACACCTTC. This gives the protein CASSRQGEGYTF.

This chain joins TRBV18 and TRBJ2-7; 11 nucleotides agree with TRBD2. CDR3 length: 18 residues. From germline, CDR1 is KGHSH and CDR2 LQKENI. J was trimmed by 5 bases and V by 6 bases; bases with no gene match: 18. CDR3 sequence: CASSQKYLAGGLVHEQYF. CDR3 DNA: TGTGCCAGCTCCCAAAAATACCTAGCGGGAGGCCTCGTCCACGAGCAGTACTTC.

This chain uses TRBV11-2 with TRBJ1-1; D is possibly TRBD1 (6 bases). Germline values: CDR1 SGHAT, CDR2 FQNNGV. Trimming stripped 1 base from V and 7 bases from J, with 16 bases between. The CDR3 contains 15 residues. The CDR3 protein is CASSLARGLDHEAFF. The CDR3 bases are TGTGCCAGCAGCTTAGCCAGGGGACTAGACCATGAAGCTTTCTTT.

This clone was found once. The gene calls are TRBV29-1 and TRBJ2-1, with a possible D match to TRBD1 (6 bases). Trimming stripped 6 bases from V and 4 bases from J, with 16 bases between. The germline V gene encodes CDR1 SQVTM and CDR2 ANQGSEA. The CDR3 spans 14 residues. CDR3 protein: CSVFGQSLYNEQFF. CDR3 nucleotide sequence: TGCAGCGTCTTCGGACAGTCCCTTTACAATGAGCAGTTCTTC.

V and J are TRBV6-6 and TRBJ1-3; TRBD1 agrees at 8 bases. The J segment lost 0 bases and the V segment lost 5 bases, leaving 9 bases of the junction unmatched. Germline V lookup: CDR1 MNHNY, CDR2 SVGAGI (reference sequence). The CDR3 runs 17 residues. CDR3 DNA: TGTGCCAGCAGTCCCGGGACAGGTTATCCCTCTGGAAACACCATATATTTT. Protein sequence: CASSPGTGYPSGNTIYF.

The chain joins TRBV28 to TRBJ1-3, with a weak D call TRBD1 (5 bases). V gave up 6 bases and J gave up 5 bases, with 14 bases separating them. The CDR3 runs to 14 residues. Germline CDR1 MDHEN, CDR2 SYDVKM. Written as DNA, the CDR3 is TGTGCCAGCAGGCAGACAGCATCTCGAAACACCATATATTTT. This gives the protein CASRQTASRNTIYF.

As regards this clone: Within the sample, other DNA sequences also encode this same CDR3. The chain employs TRBV18 and TRBJ2-5, with a possible D match to TRBD2 (5 bases). The CDR3 spans 13 residues. Trimming took off 3 bases at V and 5 bases at J, with 10 bases between the two ends. CDR1 and CDR2 from the germline V gene are KGHSH and LQKENI. CDR3 in amino acids: CASSPGRGETQYF. The CDR3 DNA sequence: TGTGCCAGCTCACCGGGTCGAGGGGAGACCCAGTACTTC.

V usage is TRBV5-4 and J usage is TRBJ2-7; D perhaps matches TRBD1 (5 bases). There are 16 residues in the CDR3. The V and J ends lost 4 bases and 2 bases respectively, with 19 bases between them. Germline V lookup: CDR1 SGHNT, CDR2 YYREEE (reference sequence). The CDR3 region has the DNA TGTGCCAGCAGCGAGGTATTGGGCAGGGCCCCCTACGAGCAGTACTTC. Amino acids: CASSEVLGRAPYEQYF.

Here the CDR3 DNA reads TGTGCCAGTGGACTAGGCGGGAATGAGCAGTTCTTC. Its protein is CASGLGGNEQFF. The chain couples TRBV28 to TRBJ2-1, with TRBD2 matching over 7 bases. This CDR3 is 12 amino acids long. CDR1 is MDHEN, CDR2 SYDVKM, per germline. With V trimmed by 9 bases and J by 7 bases, 6 bases remained unmatched.

The genes are TRBV27 and TRBJ2-3; TRBD2 matches 7 bases. CDR1 and CDR2 (germline): MNHEY, SMNVEV (reference sequence). The CDR3 has 12 residues. The ends lost 6 bases at V and 4 bases at J; junction bases unmatched: 1. The CDR3 sequence is CASRGGADTQYF. DNA of the CDR3: TGTGCCAGCAGGGGGGGGGCAGATACGCAGTATTTT.

This rearrangement joins TRBV5-6 to TRBJ1-5; unclear D gene. Germline CDR1 and CDR2: SGHDT and YYEEEE. With 3 bases removed from V and 3 bases from J, the gap between germline ends came to 10 bases. The CDR3 is made up of 14 amino acids. For the CDR3, the DNA is TGTGCCAGCAGCTCAGACGGGTACAATCAGCCCCAGCATTTT. Protein product: CASSSDGYNQPQHF. Filled out from reference TRBV5-6 and TRBJ1-5, the complete variable domain reads DAGVTQSPTHLIKTRGQQVTLRCSPKSGHDTVSWYQQALGQGPQFIFQYYEEEERQRGNFPDRFSGHQFPNYSSELNVNALLLGDSALYLCASSSDGYNQPQHFGDGTRLSIL.

The V gene is TRBV13, the J gene TRBJ2-5; TRBD2 matches at 10 bases. The CDR3 is 15 residues long. Germline V gene data show CDR1 as PRHDT and CDR2 as FYEKMQ (reference sequence). Trimming at V came to 5 bases and at J to 4 bases, leaving 7 bases not matched to a gene. The CDR3 loop is CASSPLAGAGETQYF. DNA for the CDR3: TGTGCCAGCAGCCCCCTAGCGGGAGCCGGAGAGACCCAGTACTTC.

The chain couples TRBV24-1 to TRBJ1-1, with D tentatively TRBD1 (5 bases). Germline V lookup: CDR1 KGHDR, CDR2 SFDVKD. This CDR3 spans 15 amino acids. Trimming removed 4 bases from V and 3 bases from J, with 14 bases in between. Here the CDR3 reads CATSESGRGDTEAFF. DNA of the CDR3: TGTGCCACCAGTGAATCGGGCCGGGGGGACACTGAAGCTTTCTTT.

This clone was found once. The chain combines TRBV11-2 with TRBJ2-3; TRBD2 matches 9 bases. V was clipped by 3 bases and J by 4 bases; unmatched bases: 11. The germline CDR1 and CDR2 sequences are SGHAT and FQNNGV. The CDR3 covers 17 residues. CDR3 nucleotides: TGTGCCAGCAGCTTTCAACTAGCGGGTAGTTGGGCAGATACGCAGTATTTT. This translates into CASSFQLAGSWADTQYF.

With regard to this clone: Distinct nucleotide sequences in the sample also encode this CDR3. V usage is TRBV5-1 and J usage is TRBJ2-1; 7 positions match TRBD2. CDR3 length equals 15 residues. Germline V gene data show CDR1 as SGHRS and CDR2 as YFSETQ. Trimming at V came to 0 bases and at J to 1 base, leaving 1 base not matched to a gene. The chain's CDR3 is CASSLGGSSYNEQFF. The CDR3 DNA is TGCGCCAGCAGCTTGGGCGGGAGTTCCTACAATGAGCAGTTCTTC.

V is TRBV6-5 and J is TRBJ1-2; maybe TRBD1 (5 bases). CDR3 length: 13 residues. V was shortened by 6 bases and J by 4 bases, with 12 bases between the two germline ends. Germline V lookup: CDR1 MNHEY, CDR2 SVGAGI. CDR3 residues: CASRPGISYGYTF. DNA for the CDR3: TGTGCCAGCAGACCAGGGATCAGCTATGGCTACACCTTC.

This chain connects TRBV5-1 to TRBJ1-2; D is possibly TRBD1 (5 bases). This CDR3 has 15 residues. Germline loops: CDR1 SGHRS, CDR2 YFSETQ. V shed 2 bases and J shed 3 bases, with 14 bases lying between them. DNA of the CDR3: TGCGCCAGCAGCTTCCAGGGAGGGCTTGACTATGGCTACACCTTC. Translated, it gives CASSFQGGLDYGYTF.

This clone has a handful of counts. CDR3 sequence reads: CASSYSSHRALNTIYF. In nucleotides, the CDR3 is TGTGCCAGCAGTTACTCTTCCCACAGGGCACTGAACACCATATATTTT. V is TRBV6-5 and J is TRBJ1-3; the D gene is possibly TRBD1 (6 bases). This CDR3 has 16 amino acids. Trimming took off 0 bases at V and 7 bases at J, with 16 bases between the two ends. Germline V gives CDR1 MNHEY, CDR2 SVGAGI.

The chain joins TRBV28 to TRBJ2-7, with unresolved D. The V end was cut by 5 bases, the J end by 2 bases, with 10 bases between. The germline V gene has CDR1 MDHEN and CDR2 SYDVKM. The CDR3 is 13 residues long. The CDR3 DNA sequence: TGTGCCAGCAGTACTCCCCACCCCTACGAGCAGTACTTC. The encoded protein is CASSTPHPYEQYF.